One and the same sample provided the 10 T cell receptor beta chains below, sequenced in a study of cytomegalovirus exposure and HLA in healthy donors. The primer mix had 60 Vbeta and 13 Jbeta primers. Assay used: immunoSEQ multiplex PCR; TCRdb lists only in-frame clones, some missing. This sample has some 220,000 clones, with around four fifths found just once. The sample taken for sequencing was PBMCs. The source of these receptors is a woman aged 40 to 50 in good health and CMV-seronegative.

The chain is built from TRBV5-4 and TRBJ1-4; TRBD1 might be the D (6 bases). Trimming left V 1 base short and J 7 bases short, with 14 bases between. The CDR3 is 15 amino acids. The germline CDR1 and CDR2 sequences are SGHNT and YYREEE (reference sequence). The CDR3 here is CASSLSGTSSEKLFF. CDR3 DNA sequence: TGTGCCAGCAGCTTGTCCGGGACATCTAGTGAAAAACTGTTTTTT.

This chain joins TRBV27 and TRBJ2-1, with 8 bases lining up with TRBD2. V gave up 10 bases and J gave up 0 bases; unmatched junction bases: 2. Per the germline V gene, CDR1 is MNHEY and CDR2 is SMNVEV (reference sequence). The CDR3 totals 13 residues. Written as DNA, the CDR3 is TGTGCCACCGGGACTAGCTCCTACAATGAGCAGTTCTTC. It codes for CATGTSSYNEQFF.

The rearrangement links TRBV5-1 to TRBJ1-4; TRBD1 is a possible D gene (5 bases). Germline V lookup: CDR1 SGHRS, CDR2 YFSETQ. The germline V and J ends were trimmed by 8 bases and 3 bases, with 11 bases remaining between them. The CDR3 has 13 residues. CDR3 residues: CASKQDANEKLFF. Here the CDR3 DNA reads TGCGCCAGTAAACAGGACGCTAATGAAAAACTGTTTTTT.

The chain recombines TRBV6-1 with TRBJ2-7, with 9 bases lining up with TRBD1. The V gene end was trimmed by 6 bases and the J gene end by 5 bases; junction bases not matched to a gene: 8. This CDR3 has 14 amino acids. Germline lookup yields CDR1 MNHNS and CDR2 SASEGT. CDR3 DNA sequence: TGTGCCAGCAGCTTACGGGACAGGGATGACGAGCAGTACTTC. Residues: CASSLRDRDDEQYF.

The V and J genes are TRBV30 and TRBJ1-4; a possible D gene is TRBD1 (6 bases). Trimming shortened V by 8 bases and J by 5 bases, and 21 bases separated the two germline ends. CDR1 is GTSNPN, CDR2 SVGIG, per germline (reference sequence). The CDR3 length is 15 residues. The CDR3 sequence is CAGRLGTRLNEKLFF. In DNA, the CDR3 is TGTGCCGGGCGCCTCGGGACACGACTCAATGAAAAACTGTTTTTT. The entire variable domain, with the rest obtained from reference TRBV30 and TRBJ1-4, is as follows: SQTIHQWPATLVQPVGSPLSLECTVEGTSNPNLYWYRQAAGRGLQLLFYSVGIGQISSEVPQNLSASRPQDRQFILSSKKLLLSDSGFYLCAGRLGTRLNEKLFFGSGTQLSVL.

The chain carries TRBV5-6 and TRBJ1-5; no firm D call. The CDR3 contains 14 residues. Germline V gene data show CDR1 as SGHDT and CDR2 as YYEEEE. V shed 0 bases and J shed 4 bases, with 8 bases lying between them. This CDR3 reads CASSLVDRNQPQHF. CDR3 nucleotides: TGTGCCAGCAGCTTGGTTGATCGGAATCAGCCCCAGCATTTT.

The V call is TRBV15, the J call TRBJ1-6; D is unclear. The length of the CDR3 is 14 residues. V was trimmed by 4 bases and J by 0 bases, leaving 4 bases between them. The germline V gene has CDR1 LNHNV and CDR2 YYDKDF (reference sequence). CDR3 amino acids: CATSTSSYNSPLHF. The CDR3 DNA follows: TGTGCCACCAGCACCAGCTCCTATAATTCACCCCTCCACTTT.

This clone was observed a single time. This chain joins TRBV6-1 and TRBJ2-1, with 10 bases identical to TRBD1. CDR3 size: 16 residues. The junction had 5 bases not matched to a gene; V was cut back by 0 bases and J by 6 bases. CDR1 and CDR2 from the germline V gene are MNHNS and SASEGT. Here the CDR3 DNA reads TGTGCCAGCAGTGAAGCCTGGGACAGGGGAGGCAATGAGCAGTTCTTC. Its translation is CASSEAWDRGGNEQFF.

The chain is built from TRBV7-9 and TRBJ2-3; D is ambiguous. Trimming pared 5 bases from V and 4 bases from J, leaving 10 bases between. The CDR3 consists of 13 residues. Looked up from germline, CDR1 is SEHNR and CDR2 is FQNEAQ (reference sequence). The CDR3 bases are TGTGCCAGCAGCCCCCCGAGCGCAGATACGCAGTATTTT. It specifies CASSPPSADTQYF.

This clone is a singleton in its sample. The gene calls are TRBV7-6 and TRBJ2-5; tentatively, D is TRBD1 (5 bases). There are 12 residues in the CDR3. With 5 bases removed from V and 4 bases from J, the gap between germline ends came to 8 bases. CDR1 SGHVS and CDR2 FNYEAQ come from the germline V gene. The CDR3 DNA is TGTGCCAGCAGCCTAGGGGCAGAGACCCAGTACTTC. Its translation: CASSLGAETQYF.